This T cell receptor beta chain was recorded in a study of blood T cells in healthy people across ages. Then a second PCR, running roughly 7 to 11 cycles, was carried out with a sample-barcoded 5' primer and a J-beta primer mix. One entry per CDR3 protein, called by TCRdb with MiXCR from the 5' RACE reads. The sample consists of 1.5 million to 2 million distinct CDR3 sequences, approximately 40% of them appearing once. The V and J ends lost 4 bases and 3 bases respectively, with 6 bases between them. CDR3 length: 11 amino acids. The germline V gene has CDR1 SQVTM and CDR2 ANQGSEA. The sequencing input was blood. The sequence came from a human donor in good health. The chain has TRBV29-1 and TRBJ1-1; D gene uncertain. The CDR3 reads CSVGFDTEAFF. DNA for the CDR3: TGCAGCGTTGGATTCGACACTGAAGCTTTCTTT. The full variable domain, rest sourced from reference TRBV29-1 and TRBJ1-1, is SAVISQKPSRDICQRGTSLTIQCQVDSQVTMMFWYRQQPGQSLTLIATANQGSEATYESGFVIDKFPISRPNLTFSTLTVSNMSPEDSSIYLCSVGFDTEAFFGQGTRLTVV.